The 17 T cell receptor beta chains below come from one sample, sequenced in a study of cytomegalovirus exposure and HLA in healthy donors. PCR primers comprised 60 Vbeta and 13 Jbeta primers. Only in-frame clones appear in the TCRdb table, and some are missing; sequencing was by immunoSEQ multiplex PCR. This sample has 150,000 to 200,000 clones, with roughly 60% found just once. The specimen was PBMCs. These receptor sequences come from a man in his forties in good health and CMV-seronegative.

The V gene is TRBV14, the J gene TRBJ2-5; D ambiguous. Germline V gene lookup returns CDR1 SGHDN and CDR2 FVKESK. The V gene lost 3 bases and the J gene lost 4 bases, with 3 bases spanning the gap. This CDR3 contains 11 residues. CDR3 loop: CASSHGETQYF. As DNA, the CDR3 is TGTGCCAGCAGCCACGGAGAGACCCAGTACTTC.

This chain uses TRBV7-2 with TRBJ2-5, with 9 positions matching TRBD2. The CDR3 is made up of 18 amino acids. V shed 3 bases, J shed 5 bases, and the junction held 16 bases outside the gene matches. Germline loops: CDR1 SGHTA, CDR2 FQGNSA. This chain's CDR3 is CASSFFFLEREELETQYF. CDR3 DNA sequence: TGTGCCAGCAGCTTTTTCTTTCTGGAGCGGGAGGAGTTGGAGACCCAGTACTTC.

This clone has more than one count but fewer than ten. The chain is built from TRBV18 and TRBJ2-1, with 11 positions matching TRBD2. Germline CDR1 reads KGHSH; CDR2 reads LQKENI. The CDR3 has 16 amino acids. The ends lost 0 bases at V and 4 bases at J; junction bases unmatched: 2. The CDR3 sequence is CASSPPGTSGYNEQFF. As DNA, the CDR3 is TGTGCCAGCTCACCACCGGGGACTAGCGGTTACAATGAGCAGTTCTTC.

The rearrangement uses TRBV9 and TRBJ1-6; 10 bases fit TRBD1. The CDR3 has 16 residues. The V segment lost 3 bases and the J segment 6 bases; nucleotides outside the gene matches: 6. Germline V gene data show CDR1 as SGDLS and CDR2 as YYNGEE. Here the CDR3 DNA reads TGTGCCAGCAGCGCGAGACAGGGGGCGGCTAATTCACCCCTCCACTTT. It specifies CASSARQGAANSPLHF.

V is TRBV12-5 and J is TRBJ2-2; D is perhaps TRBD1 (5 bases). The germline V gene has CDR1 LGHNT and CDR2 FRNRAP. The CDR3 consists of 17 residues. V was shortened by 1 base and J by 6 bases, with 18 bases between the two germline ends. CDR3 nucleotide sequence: TGTGCTAGTGGTTTGGACCAGTTGGGGCTTAATTCCGGGGAGCTGTTTTTT. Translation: CASGLDQLGLNSGELFF. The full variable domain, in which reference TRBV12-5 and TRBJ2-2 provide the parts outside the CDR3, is DARVTQTPRHKVTEMGQEVTMRCQPILGHNTVFWYRQTMMQGLELLAYFRNRAPLDDSGMPKDRFSAEMPDATLATLKIQPSEPRDSAVYFCASGLDQLGLNSGELFFGEGSRLTVL.

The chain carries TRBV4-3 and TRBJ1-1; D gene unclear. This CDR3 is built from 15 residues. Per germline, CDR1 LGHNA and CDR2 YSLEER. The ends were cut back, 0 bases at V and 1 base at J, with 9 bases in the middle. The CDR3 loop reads CASSQDSAGNTEAFF. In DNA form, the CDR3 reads TGCGCCAGCAGCCAAGATTCGGCAGGGAACACTGAAGCTTTCTTT.

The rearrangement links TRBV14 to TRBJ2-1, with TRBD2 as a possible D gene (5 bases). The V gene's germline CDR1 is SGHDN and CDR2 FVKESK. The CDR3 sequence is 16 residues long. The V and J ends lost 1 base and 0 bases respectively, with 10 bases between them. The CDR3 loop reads CASSQALARSYNEQFF. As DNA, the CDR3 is TGTGCCAGCAGCCAAGCCCTAGCCCGCTCCTACAATGAGCAGTTCTTC.

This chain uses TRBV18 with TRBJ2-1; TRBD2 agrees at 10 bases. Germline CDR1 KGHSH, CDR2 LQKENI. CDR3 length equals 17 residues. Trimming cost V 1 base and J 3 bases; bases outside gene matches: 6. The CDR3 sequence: CASSPQASGSFYNEQFF. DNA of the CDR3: TGTGCCAGCTCACCACAGGCTAGCGGGAGTTTCTACAATGAGCAGTTCTTC. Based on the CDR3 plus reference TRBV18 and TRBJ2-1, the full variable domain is NAGVMQNPRHLVRRRGQEARLRCSPMKGHSHVYWYRQLPEEGLKFMVYLQKENIIDESGMPKERFSAEFPKEGPSILRIQQVVRGDSAAYFCASSPQASGSFYNEQFFGPGTRLTVL.

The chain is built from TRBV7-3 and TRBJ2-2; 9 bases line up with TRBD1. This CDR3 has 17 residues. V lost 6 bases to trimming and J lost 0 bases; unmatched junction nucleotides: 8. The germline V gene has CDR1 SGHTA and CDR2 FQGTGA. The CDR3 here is CASRLNRQGANTGELFF. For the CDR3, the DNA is TGTGCCAGCAGACTAAACCGACAGGGGGCGAACACCGGGGAGCTGTTTTTT.

Written as DNA, the CDR3 is TGTGCCAGCAGGCTTGGGGGGACCAAAAACATTCAGTACTTC. Encoded protein: CASRLGGTKNIQYF. J is TRBJ2-4 and V is TRBV6-5, with D perhaps TRBD2 (6 bases). The V and J ends lost 6 bases and 2 bases respectively, with 11 bases between them. Looked up from germline, CDR1 is MNHEY and CDR2 is SVGAGI. The CDR3 length is 14 residues.

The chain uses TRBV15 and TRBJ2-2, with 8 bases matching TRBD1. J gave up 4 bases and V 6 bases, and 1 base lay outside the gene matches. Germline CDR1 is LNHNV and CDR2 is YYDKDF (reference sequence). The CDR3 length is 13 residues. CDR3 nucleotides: TGTGCCACCAGTACAGGGGGCACCGGGGAGCTGTTTTTT. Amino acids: CATSTGGTGELFF.

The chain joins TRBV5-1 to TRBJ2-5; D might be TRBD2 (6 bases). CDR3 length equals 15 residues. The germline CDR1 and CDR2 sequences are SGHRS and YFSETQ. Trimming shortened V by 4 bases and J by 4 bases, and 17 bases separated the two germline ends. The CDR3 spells CASSPTEGHRETQYF. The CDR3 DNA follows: TGCGCCAGCAGCCCGACGGAGGGCCACAGAGAGACCCAGTACTTC.

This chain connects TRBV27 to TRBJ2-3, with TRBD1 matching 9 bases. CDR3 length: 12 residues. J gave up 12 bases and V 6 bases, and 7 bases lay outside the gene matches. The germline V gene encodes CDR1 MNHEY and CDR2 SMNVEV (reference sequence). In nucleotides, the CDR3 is TGTGCCAGCAGCCACAGGGGGCTTTTTCAGTATTTT. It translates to CASSHRGLFQYF.

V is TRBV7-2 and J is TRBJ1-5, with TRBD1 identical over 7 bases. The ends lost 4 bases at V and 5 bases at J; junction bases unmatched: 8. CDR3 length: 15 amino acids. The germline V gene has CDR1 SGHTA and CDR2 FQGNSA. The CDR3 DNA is TGTGCCAGCAGCTCCAACAGGGGCGCTTATCAGCCCCAGCATTTT. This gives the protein CASSSNRGAYQPQHF.

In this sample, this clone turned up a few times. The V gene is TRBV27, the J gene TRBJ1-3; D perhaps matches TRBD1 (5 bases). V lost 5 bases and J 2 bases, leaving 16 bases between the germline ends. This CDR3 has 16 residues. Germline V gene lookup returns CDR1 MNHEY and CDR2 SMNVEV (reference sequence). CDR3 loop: CASSLTGLFTGNTIYF. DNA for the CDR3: TGTGCCAGCAGTCTAACAGGCTTATTCACTGGAAACACCATATATTTT.

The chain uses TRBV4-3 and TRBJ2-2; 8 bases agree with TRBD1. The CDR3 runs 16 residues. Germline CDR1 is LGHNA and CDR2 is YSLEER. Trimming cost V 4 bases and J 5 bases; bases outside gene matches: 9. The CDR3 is CASSPMDREMTGELFF. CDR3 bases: TGCGCCAGCAGCCCCATGGACAGGGAAATGACCGGGGAGCTGTTTTTT.

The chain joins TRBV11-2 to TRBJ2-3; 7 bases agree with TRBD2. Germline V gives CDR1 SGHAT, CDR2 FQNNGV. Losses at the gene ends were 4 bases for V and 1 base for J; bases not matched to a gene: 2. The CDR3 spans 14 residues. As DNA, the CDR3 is TGTGCCAGCAGCTCGGCGGGGGGCACAGATACGCAGTATTTT. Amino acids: CASSSAGGTDTQYF.